A single sample gave rise to the 24 T cell receptor beta chains below, sequenced in a study of control samples from healthy donors and cancer patients. The protocol was immunoSEQ multiplex PCR, while the TCRdb copy is restricted to in-frame clones and leaves out a portion. The data show 120,000 or so clones, 75% to 95% seen once. Sequencing was done on a sample of blood. These receptors originate from a young man in good health.

The CDR3 sequence: CASSLGQGLSNTEAFF. The CDR3, as DNA: TGCGCCAGCAGCTTGGGACAGGGGCTATCGAACACTGAAGCTTTCTTT. This chain uses TRBV5-1 with TRBJ1-1, with TRBD1 matching 8 bases. The CDR3 runs to 16 residues. The germline CDR1 and CDR2 sequences are SGHRS and YFSETQ. V was pared by 0 bases and J by 1 base, with 5 bases of the junction left unmatched.

V is TRBV30 and J is TRBJ2-5; no clear D. The V and J ends lost 0 bases and 1 base respectively, with 15 bases between them. The CDR3 extends over 16 amino acids. Germline loops: CDR1 GTSNPN, CDR2 SVGIG (reference sequence). The CDR3 loop is CAWSVSSQYAQETQYF. CDR3 coding DNA: TGTGCCTGGAGTGTATCGTCGCAATACGCCCAAGAGACCCAGTACTTC. Using reference TRBV30 and TRBJ2-5 for the parts outside the CDR3, the full variable domain is SQTIHQWPATLVQPVGSPLSLECTVEGTSNPNLYWYRQAAGRGLQLLFYSVGIGQISSEVPQNLSASRPQDRQFILSSKKLLLSDSGFYLCAWSVSSQYAQETQYFGPGTRLLVL.

This clone was seen a handful of times. This chain joins TRBV15 and TRBJ1-5, with no clear D. Germline values: CDR1 LNHNV, CDR2 YYDKDF (reference sequence). Trimming stripped 3 bases from V and 4 bases from J, with 13 bases between. This CDR3 comprises 15 residues. The CDR3 sequence is CATSSGPTINQPQHF. The CDR3 nucleotides read TGTGCCACCAGCAGTGGACCGACCATAAATCAGCCCCAGCATTTT.

This chain joins TRBV14 and TRBJ1-4, with unresolved D. The CDR3 loop spans 15 amino acids. Germline CDR1 and CDR2: SGHDN and FVKESK. The V and J ends lost 3 bases and 3 bases respectively, with 11 bases between them. The CDR3 DNA follows: TGTGCCAGCAGCCAGCGGACCGCAGCTAATGAAAAACTGTTTTTT. Protein product: CASSQRTAANEKLFF. The full variable domain, its missing parts supplied by reference TRBV14 and TRBJ1-4, is EAGVTQFPSHSVIEKGQTVTLRCDPISGHDNLYWYRRVMGKEIKFLLHFVKESKQDESGMPNNRFLAERTGGTYSTLKVQPAELEDSGVYFCASSQRTAANEKLFFGSGTQLSVL.

The chain employs TRBV19 and TRBJ1-3, with D possibly matching TRBD1 (5 bases). The CDR3 is made up of 16 amino acids. The germline V gene encodes CDR1 LNHDA and CDR2 SQIVND (reference sequence). The V end lost 4 bases, the J end lost 0 bases, and 13 bases lay between the germline ends. The CDR3 region is CASSKKTGYSGNTIYF. In DNA, the CDR3 is TGTGCCAGTAGTAAAAAAACAGGTTACTCTGGAAACACCATATATTTT.

The chain recombines TRBV29-1 with TRBJ1-1; D is ambiguous. Germline loops: CDR1 SQVTM, CDR2 ANQGSEA. Trimming removed 4 bases from V and 4 bases from J, with 13 bases in between. The CDR3 runs to 13 residues. CDR3 DNA sequence: TGCAGCGTTGGGAAACTCGGGAGCACTGAAGCTTTCTTT. Its protein product is CSVGKLGSTEAFF.

The V and J genes are TRBV6-6 and TRBJ2-7; D remains unclear. CDR1 is MNHNY and CDR2 is SVGAGI in the germline V gene (reference sequence). Trimming removed 0 bases at V and 0 bases at J, with 12 bases between. This CDR3 region has 16 residues. CDR3 sequence reads: CASSYSAGGVSYEQYF. The CDR3 DNA is TGTGCCAGCAGTTACTCGGCCGGTGGGGTCTCCTACGAGCAGTACTTC.

The chain has TRBV19 and TRBJ2-1; TRBD1 might be the D (5 bases). CDR1 and CDR2 (germline): LNHDA, SQIVND (reference sequence). The V and J ends lost 7 bases and 5 bases respectively, with 9 bases between them. CDR3 length equals 12 residues. The CDR3 loop is CASKQGNNEQFF. The CDR3 nucleotides are TGTGCCAGTAAGCAGGGCAACAATGAGCAGTTCTTC.

This clone is a singleton in its sample. One end of the junction fails to match germline, which may point to a read error. The V gene is TRBV4-1, the J gene TRBJ1-4, with a weak D call TRBD1 (5 bases). The germline V gene has CDR1 MGHRA and CDR2 YSYEKL. The CDR3 loop spans 12 amino acids. The CDR3 nucleotides read TGCGCCAGCAGCCAAGATGGGGGAGTACACCTCTTT. Its protein is CASSQDGGVHLF.

CDR3 in DNA: TGTGCCAGCAGTCGTTGGGGACAGGGTACCTACGAGCAGTACTTC. This gives the protein CASSRWGQGTYEQYF. The chain links TRBV6-6 to TRBJ2-7, with 9 nucleotides matching TRBD1. Germline assignment: CDR1 MNHNY and CDR2 SVGAGI (reference sequence). The CDR3 runs to 15 residues. The junction had 7 bases not matched to a gene; V was cut back by 5 bases and J by 2 bases.

CDR3 bases: TGTGCCACCAGTGATTTGCCCAGCGGGATCGGCTTGGGTGAGCAGTTCTTC. Translated, it gives CATSDLPSGIGLGEQFF. This chain uses TRBV24-1 with TRBJ2-1; TRBD2 agrees at 7 bases. This CDR3 spans 17 amino acids. Germline lookup yields CDR1 KGHDR and CDR2 SFDVKD. Trimming took 0 bases from V and 9 from J; bases not matched to a gene: 13.

The chain has TRBV10-2 and TRBJ2-3; 9 positions agree with TRBD1. Germline V gene data show CDR1 as WSHSY and CDR2 as SAAADI. J gave up 6 bases and V 4 bases, and 8 bases lay outside the gene matches. The CDR3 spans 15 residues. Here the CDR3 reads CASSAGQGGQDTQYF. The CDR3 DNA reads as TGCGCCAGCAGTGCGGGACAGGGTGGGCAGGATACGCAGTATTTT.

The chain has TRBV11-3 and TRBJ1-2; D ambiguous. V was cut by 6 bases and J by 4 bases, with 18 bases left in between. The CDR3 is made up of 15 amino acids. Germline V CDR1 and CDR2: SGHNT, YENEEA. The CDR3 nucleotides read TGTGCCAGCAGTAAAGCTGGAGTCGACCTCTATGGCTACACCTTC. It specifies CASSKAGVDLYGYTF.

This rearrangement joins TRBV21-1 to TRBJ2-7; TRBD2, as called in the table, went unchecked against the DNA. TRBV21-1 is a pseudogene segment. The CDR3 is 17 residues long. The CDR3 region has the DNA TGTGCCAGCAGCAAAGTTGCGGGAGCCTTGGGCGTCCACGAGCAGTACGTC. Amino acid sequence: CASSKVAGALGVHEQYV.

This chain joins TRBV4-1 and TRBJ2-1; maybe TRBD1 (6 bases). V lost 4 bases to trimming and J lost 0 bases, with 16 bases between them. This CDR3 has 17 amino acids. Germline-derived CDR1 and CDR2 are MGHRA and YSYEKL. The CDR3 DNA is TGCGCCAGCAGCCGGGACACCGGGGCGAGCTCCTACAATGAGCAGTTCTTC. It is translated as CASSRDTGASSYNEQFF.

The gene calls are TRBV9 and TRBJ2-3, with TRBD2 identical over 10 bases. CDR3 size: 17 residues. V shed 3 bases, J shed 2 bases, and the junction held 9 bases outside the gene matches. CDR1 and CDR2 from the germline V gene are SGDLS and YYNGEE. The CDR3 DNA reads TGTGCCAGCAGCGCCCCGTCGGGACTAGCGACCACAGATACGCAGTATTTT. This encodes CASSAPSGLATTDTQYF.

V and J are TRBV3-1 (or the pseudogene TRBV3-2) and TRBJ2-7; 12 bases line up with TRBD2. This CDR3 comprises 14 residues. V shed 11 bases and J 2 bases; nucleotides not matched to a gene: 7. Germline V gives CDR1 LGHDT, CDR2 YNNKEL (reference sequence). The CDR3, as DNA: TGTGCCGTAGGACTAGCGGGGAGTACCTACGAGCAGTACTTC. As protein: CAVGLAGSTYEQYF.

V gene TRBV11-3 combines with J gene TRBJ2-1; D perhaps matches TRBD1 (6 bases). V shed 1 base and J shed 4 bases, with 11 bases lying between them. Germline assignment: CDR1 SGHNT and CDR2 YENEEA. CDR3 size: 15 residues. The CDR3 sequence is CASSLGRTDYNEQFF. The DNA for the CDR3 is TGTGCCAGCAGCTTAGGGAGGACAGATTACAATGAGCAGTTCTTC. Drawing the rest from reference TRBV11-3 and TRBJ2-1, the complete variable domain is EAGVVQSPRYKIIEKKQPVAFWCNPISGHNTLYWYLQNLGQGPELLIRYENEEAVDDSQLPKDRFSAERLKGVDSTLKIQPAELGDSAVYLCASSLGRTDYNEQFFGPGTRLTVL.

The V gene is TRBV5-6, the J gene TRBJ2-2, with D tentatively TRBD2 (7 bases). CDR1 and CDR2 (germline): SGHDT, YYEEEE. Trimming left V 0 bases short and J 6 bases short, with 18 bases between. CDR3 length: 17 amino acids. CDR3 in DNA: TGTGCCAGCAGCTTGGAGTCTGGCGGGGGCAGCGCCGGGGAGCTGTTTTTT. This gives the protein CASSLESGGGSAGELFF.

This clone was picked up a small number of times. The V call is TRBV9, the J call TRBJ1-3; no definite D call. The CDR3 spans 15 residues. In germline, CDR1 is SGDLS, CDR2 YYNGEE. Between the trimmed V and J ends, which lost 0 bases and 0 bases, there was a span of 7 bases. The CDR3 coding sequence is TGTGCCAGCAGCGTAGCTGGGAGCTCTGGAAACACCATATATTTT. It specifies CASSVAGSSGNTIYF.

The chain links TRBV20-1 to TRBJ1-5, with 10 nucleotides matching TRBD1. CDR1 and CDR2 from the germline V gene are DFQATT and SNEGSKA (reference sequence). V shed 3 bases and J 2 bases; nucleotides not matched to a gene: 4. This CDR3 is 15 amino acids long. The CDR3 DNA is TGCAGTGCTAGTAAGGGGACAGGGGGCAATCAGCCCCAGCATTTT. As protein: CSASKGTGGNQPQHF.

This chain's CDR3 is CASSWRQVAETQYF. Here the CDR3 DNA reads TGCGCCAGCAGCTGGAGACAGGTAGCAGAGACCCAGTACTTC. The chain couples TRBV5-1 to TRBJ2-5; tentative D call: TRBD1 (6 bases). CDR1 and CDR2 (germline): SGHRS, YFSETQ. The CDR3 runs 14 residues. Trimming removed 3 bases from V and 4 bases from J, with 13 bases in between.

This sequence joins TRBV19 and TRBJ1-5, with D unresolved. Between the trimmed V and J ends, which lost 10 bases and 7 bases, there was a span of 26 bases. CDR1 LNHDA and CDR2 SQIVND come from the germline V gene (reference sequence). The CDR3 extends over 16 amino acids. The CDR3 spells CATSNPLRVAEQPQHF. CDR3 coding DNA: TGTGCCACCAGTAATCCCCTGAGGGTAGCCGAACAGCCCCAGCATTTT.

This rearrangement joins TRBV10-3 to TRBJ1-1, with 8 bases lining up with TRBD1. The V gene end was trimmed by 4 bases and the J gene end by 1 base; junction bases not matched to a gene: 8. CDR1 is ENHRY and CDR2 is SYGVKD in the germline V gene. The CDR3 is 16 amino acids. CDR3 loop: CAISGGQGAGNTEAFF. The CDR3 coding sequence is TGTGCCATCAGTGGAGGCCAGGGGGCTGGGAACACTGAAGCTTTCTTT.